These 11 T cell receptor beta chains originate from one sample sequenced in a study of neurological immune-mediated disorders. Each CDR3 protein is one row after TCRdb ran MiXCR on the 5' RACE reads. The profile shows 45,000 to 60,000 distinct CDR3 sequences, 2% to 3% of them singletons. Sequences were obtained from PBMCs. The origin of the receptors is a man in his forties or fifties with multiple sclerosis.

This clonotype was detected ten times or more. The chain combines TRBV5-1 with TRBJ2-2; D unclear. Trimming removed 0 bases at V and 8 bases at J, with 8 bases between. This CDR3 region has 13 residues. The germline V gene encodes CDR1 SGHRS and CDR2 YFSETQ. CDR3 bases: TGCGCCAGCAGCTTGGGAGACCGGGGGGAGCTGTTTTTT. Translated, it gives CASSLGDRGELFF.

There are many counts of this clonotype. J is TRBJ2-3 and V is TRBV12-3 or TRBV12-4; D unresolved. Trimming took off 6 bases at V and 5 bases at J, with 12 bases between the two ends. The CDR3 is 13 residues long. As DNA, the CDR3 is TGTGCCAGCAGCTCCCCCATGGGAGATACGCAGTATTTT. Protein sequence: CASSSPMGDTQYF.

This clonotype was recorded at least ten times. V is TRBV20-1 and J is TRBJ2-5, with TRBD1 identical over 10 bases. Per germline, CDR1 DFQATT and CDR2 SNEGSKA (reference sequence). With 8 bases clipped from V and 4 bases from J, the junction kept 10 bases outside the gene matches. CDR3 length equals 14 residues. The CDR3 DNA follows: TGCAGTTTCGCAAGGACAGGGGGACGAGAGACCCAGTACTTC. This encodes CSFARTGGRETQYF.

This clonotype appeared many times. The CDR3 region has the DNA TGCAGCGCGTACGTTGGACAGCAAGGGGAGGCTTTCTTT. This translates into CSAYVGQQGEAFF. The chain uses TRBV29-1 and TRBJ1-1, with D possibly TRBD1 on 6 matching bases. V was shortened by 7 bases and J by 11 bases, with 23 bases between the two germline ends. The CDR3 sequence is 13 residues long. Per the germline V gene, CDR1 is SQVTM and CDR2 is ANQGSEA.

This clonotype appeared many times. This chain joins TRBV7-2 and TRBJ2-1; tentative D call: TRBD2 (5 bases). The germline V gene has CDR1 SGHTA and CDR2 FQGNSA. The CDR3 sequence is 14 residues long. Trimming left V 1 base short and J 12 bases short, with 16 bases between. The CDR3 is CASSLVPPGSGQFF. For the CDR3, the DNA is TGTGCCAGCAGCTTAGTGCCCCCGGGGTCAGGGCAGTTCTTC.

In its sample, this clonotype was seen many times. The rearrangement links TRBV7-9 to TRBJ1-6, with 8 bases that match TRBD1. The V segment lost 9 bases and the J segment 8 bases; nucleotides outside the gene matches: 6. The CDR3 has 13 residues. Per germline, CDR1 SEHNR and CDR2 FQNEAQ (reference sequence). CDR3 DNA: TGTGCCAGTAACGACAGGGGATATTCACCCCTCCACTTT. This translates into CASNDRGYSPLHF.

This clonotype was detected many times. This chain links TRBV27 with TRBJ2-7, with D tentatively TRBD2 (5 bases). Germline CDR1 is MNHEY and CDR2 is SMNVEV (reference sequence). The V end was cut by 2 bases, the J end by 7 bases, with 12 bases between. The CDR3 has 13 amino acids. The CDR3 loop is CASSLGPWEEQYF. In nucleotides, the CDR3 is TGTGCCAGCAGTTTAGGACCCTGGGAGGAGCAGTACTTC.

This clonotype occurred many times. The chain joins TRBV4-3 to TRBJ2-5, with D maybe TRBD1 (6 bases). Germline V gives CDR1 LGHNA, CDR2 YSLEER. Trimming took 1 base from V and 1 from J, leaving 10 bases between them. This CDR3 spans 15 amino acids. The CDR3 coding sequence is TGCGCCAGCAGCCAAGTCCACAGGGCCCAAGAGACCCAGTACTTC. As protein: CASSQVHRAQETQYF.

In this sample, this clonotype turned up many times. The chain couples TRBV15 to TRBJ2-1; a weak D match, TRBD2 (5 bases). This CDR3 comprises 14 residues. V was pared by 0 bases and J by 9 bases, with 12 bases between. Per the germline V gene, CDR1 is LNHNV and CDR2 is YYDKDF (reference sequence). DNA for the CDR3: TGTGCCACCAGCAGAGACGGTTTTCGGGGTGAGCAGTTCTTC. It encodes CATSRDGFRGEQFF.

This clonotype was counted many times. The V and J genes are TRBV5-1 and TRBJ2-2, with TRBD2 as a possible D gene (5 bases). Germline V gene sequence: CDR1 SGHRS, CDR2 YFSETQ. V shed 0 bases and J shed 4 bases, with 16 bases lying between them. This CDR3 comprises 17 residues. The CDR3 spells CASSLEPSGRGTGELFF. The CDR3 nucleotides are TGCGCCAGCAGCTTGGAGCCGTCAGGTCGGGGCACCGGGGAGCTGTTTTTT.

This clonotype was counted many times. The CDR3 nucleotides read TGCAGTGCTGGGGGGGTGACTAACTATGGCTACACCTTC. Encoded protein: CSAGGVTNYGYTF. The V gene is TRBV20-1, the J gene TRBJ1-2, with a tentative D call TRBD1 (5 bases). CDR3 length: 13 residues. Germline-derived CDR1 and CDR2 are DFQATT and SNEGSKA (reference sequence). Trimming took 5 bases from V and 0 from J, leaving 10 bases between them.